This T cell receptor beta chain stems from a study of vaccination and CD4 T cells after COVID-19. On the study more broadly: Overlapping spike peptides served as the stimulus for the cells. These peptides came from SARS-CoV-2 and from the common cold coronaviruses HCoV-NL63, HCoV-OC43 and HCoV-229E.

The CDR3 length is 17 residues. Trimming removed 4 bases from V and 6 bases from J; junction bases left unmatched: 8. Germline V gene lookup returns CDR1 SGHTA and CDR2 FQGNSA. Cultured CD4+ T-cell DNA underwent Oncomine TCR Beta short-read sequencing. TCRdb processed the PCR reads anew with MiXCR; each CDR3 protein has one entry. The data contain fewer than 15,000 distinct CDR3 sequences, about 33% of them singletons. Regarding this clonotype: Its target is not known.

Treatment of the sample: roughly 11-day PBMC culture with coronavirus spike peptide pools or control peptides (ViraFEST assay). J is TRBJ2-5 and V is TRBV7-2, with 16 positions matching TRBD2. The clonotype was recovered from a human donor with COVID-19. Specimen: cultured CD4+ T cells from blood. Here the CDR3 DNA reads TGTGCCAGCAGCTCGGGGACTAGCGGGGGGGCGAGGAAGACCCAGTACTTC. Its protein is CASSSGTSGGARKTQYF. The variable domain in full, completed from reference TRBV7-2 and TRBJ2-5, reads GAGVSQSPSNKVTEKGKDVELRCDPISGHTALYWYRQSLGQGLEFLIYFQGNSAPDKSGLPSDRFSAERTGGSVSTLTIQRTQQEDSAVYLCASSSGTSGGARKTQYFGPGTRLLVL.